This T cell receptor (beta chain) derives from a study of T cells in localized non-small cell lung cancer. Regarding the study as a whole: Longer overall survival was seen with higher T cell density measured in blood. Of the top 100 tumor clones, median around 60 were in adjacent lung, 25 to 30 among its top 100. Without multi-region sequencing, intratumor heterogeneity could not be excluded.

Trimming shortened V by 2 bases and J by 0 bases, and 8 bases separated the two germline ends. Germline V gene sequence: CDR1 MDHEN, CDR2 SYDVKM. The CDR3 loop spans 15 amino acids. The assay was immunoSEQ multiplex PCR, and TCRdb's table has in-frame clones only and misses some. Of around 83,000 clones listed, around 80% are singletons. Notes on this clone: Its antigen is not identified.

This TCR was recovered from a man between 40 and 75 years old with stage II squamous cell lung carcinoma. The starting material was PBMCs, obtained before any cancer treatment. This chain uses TRBV28 with TRBJ2-1; D is perhaps TRBD1 (5 bases). The CDR3 coding sequence is TGTGCCAGCAGTTTAAGGGGCAGCTCCTACAATGAGCAGTTCTTC. Amino acid sequence: CASSLRGSSYNEQFF.